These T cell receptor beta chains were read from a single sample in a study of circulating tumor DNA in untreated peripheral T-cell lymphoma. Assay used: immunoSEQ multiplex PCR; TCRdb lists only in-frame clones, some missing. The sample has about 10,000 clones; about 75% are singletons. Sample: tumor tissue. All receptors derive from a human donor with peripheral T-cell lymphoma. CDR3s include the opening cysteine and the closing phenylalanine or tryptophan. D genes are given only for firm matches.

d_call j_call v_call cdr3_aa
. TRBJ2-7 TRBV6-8 CASSPGMGAYEQYF
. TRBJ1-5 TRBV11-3 CASSQGGGGGGQPQHF
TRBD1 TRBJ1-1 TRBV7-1 CASSITGTGEAFF
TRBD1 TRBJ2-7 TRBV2 CASRRQGGEQYF
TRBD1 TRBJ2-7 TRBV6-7 CASSRDRELYEQYF
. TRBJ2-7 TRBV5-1 CASSPDSIVLEQYF
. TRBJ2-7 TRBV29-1 CSVEVLGRTAPGEQYF
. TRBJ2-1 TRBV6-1 CASSEAPTSSYNEQFF
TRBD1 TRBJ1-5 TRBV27 CASSLLSQGAGQPQHF
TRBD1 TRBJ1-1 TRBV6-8 CASTPGGNTEAFF
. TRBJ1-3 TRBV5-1 CASSLGHRSGNTIYF
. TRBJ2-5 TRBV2 CASSELGDGRETQYF
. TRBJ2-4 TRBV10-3 CAINPSRRDIKNIQYF
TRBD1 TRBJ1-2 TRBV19 CASSERTGINYGYTF
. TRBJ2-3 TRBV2 CASSGITDTQYF
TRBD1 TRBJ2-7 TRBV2 CASSKTGVGFYEQYF